These 14 T cell receptor beta chains share one sample of origin, sequenced in a study of blood T cell repertoires in COVID-19. The data were produced by immunoSEQ multiplex PCR, yet TCRdb's version contains in-frame clones alone and is incomplete. The table records about 120,000 clones, 75% to 80% of them present only once. The sequenced material came from peripheral blood. The source is a human donor in a cohort sampled during active COVID-19.

The chain combines TRBV11-3 with TRBJ1-5; no clear D gene. The ends were cut back, 5 bases at V and 5 bases at J, with 7 bases in the middle. CDR3 length: 12 residues. Germline CDR1 SGHNT, CDR2 YENEEA. The CDR3 sequence: CASSQGDQPQHF. The CDR3 nucleotides read TGTGCCAGCAGCCAAGGAGATCAGCCCCAGCATTTT.

The J gene is TRBJ1-2, the V gene TRBV6-2 or TRBV6-3; D gene uncertain. Germline V gene lookup returns CDR1 MNHEY and CDR2 SVGEGT. The V gene lost 5 bases and the J gene lost 11 bases, with 15 bases spanning the gap. CDR3 length equals 12 residues. The CDR3 loop is CASSSAEPSYTF. As DNA, the CDR3 is TGTGCCAGCAGTAGTGCGGAGCCTTCATACACCTTC.

This clone was found a few times. The chain uses TRBV4-1 and TRBJ2-7, with 9 bases fitting TRBD1. Germline loops: CDR1 MGHRA, CDR2 YSYEKL. The CDR3 loop spans 15 amino acids. Unmatched junction bases numbered 3, after V lost 2 bases and J lost 1 base. The CDR3 DNA reads TGCGCCAGCAGCCAAAACAGGGGGCCATCCTACGAGCAGTACTTC. Its translation is CASSQNRGPSYEQYF.

The rearrangement joins TRBV9 to TRBJ2-6; D perhaps matches TRBD2 (5 bases). The CDR3 contains 15 residues. The V end was cut by 4 bases, the J end by 4 bases, with 12 bases between. The germline gives CDR1 SGDLS, CDR2 YYNGEE. The CDR3 reads CASSPRGSGANVLTF. In nucleotides, the CDR3 is TGTGCCAGCAGCCCCCGGGGATCCGGGGCCAACGTCCTGACTTTC.

The gene calls are TRBV19 and TRBJ2-7, with 9 nucleotides matching TRBD1. Trimming cost V 5 bases and J 6 bases; bases outside gene matches: 5. This CDR3 has 13 amino acids. Per germline, CDR1 LNHDA and CDR2 SQIVND (reference sequence). CDR3 DNA: TGTGCCAGTAGTTCGGGGACAGGGAGCGAGCAGTACTTC. This translates into CASSSGTGSEQYF.

The chain uses TRBV15 and TRBJ1-5; D gene uncertain. Germline CDR1 reads LNHNV; CDR2 reads YYDKDF (reference sequence). The length of the CDR3 is 17 residues. Deletions cut 0 bases from V and 2 bases from J, with 14 bases between. CDR3 DNA sequence: TGTGCCACCAGCAGAGATCTCGTGGGAGGGCGCAATCAGCCCCAGCATTTT. It is translated as CATSRDLVGGRNQPQHF.

The CDR3 coding sequence is TGTGCCAGCAGCGTCCACAGGGGGTCGGGGACTGAAGCTTTCTTT. This encodes CASSVHRGSGTEAFF. V is TRBV6-5 and J is TRBJ1-1; 8 bases align to TRBD1. The germline V gene has CDR1 MNHEY and CDR2 SVGAGI. This CDR3 region has 15 residues. Germline trimming cut 6 bases from V and 5 bases from J; bases unmatched to any gene: 11.

V and J are TRBV4-1 and TRBJ2-7; D is perhaps TRBD1 (5 bases). From germline, CDR1 is MGHRA and CDR2 YSYEKL. Trimming pared 6 bases from V and 2 bases from J, leaving 11 bases between. This CDR3 has 13 residues. The CDR3 protein is CASSEGVTYEQYF. The DNA for the CDR3 is TGCGCCAGCAGTGAAGGGGTGACCTACGAGCAGTACTTC.

The chain couples TRBV28 to TRBJ2-5; D not certain. CDR1 MDHEN and CDR2 SYDVKM come from the germline V gene. This CDR3 region has 15 residues. V was trimmed by 3 bases and J by 0 bases, leaving 11 bases between them. CDR3 region: CASSLPIQYQETQYF. The CDR3 DNA reads TGTGCCAGCAGTTTGCCAATCCAGTACCAAGAGACCCAGTACTTC.

In its sample, this clone was seen a few times. The chain joins TRBV14 to TRBJ2-7; a weak D match, TRBD1 (5 bases). Germline CDR1 and CDR2: SGHDN and FVKESK. The CDR3 extends over 16 amino acids. Between the trimmed V and J ends, which lost 2 bases and 4 bases, there was a span of 18 bases. The CDR3 sequence: CASSQQVRTQGYEQYF. The CDR3 coding sequence is TGTGCCAGCAGCCAACAGGTTCGGACGCAGGGATACGAGCAGTACTTC.

J is TRBJ1-4 and V is TRBV3-1 (or the pseudogene TRBV3-2); D is unclear. V dropped 0 bases and J dropped 11 bases, with 13 bases sitting between them. Germline V gene lookup returns CDR1 LGHDT and CDR2 YNNKEL (reference sequence). The CDR3 length is 14 residues. CDR3 region: CASSQDMRRGKLFF. For the CDR3, the DNA is TGTGCCAGCAGCCAAGATATGCGTCGAGGTAAACTGTTTTTT.

This chain joins TRBV11-2 and TRBJ2-7; D is possibly TRBD1 (5 bases). The ends were cut back, 5 bases at V and 6 bases at J, with 14 bases in the middle. Germline lookup yields CDR1 SGHAT and CDR2 FQNNGV. The CDR3 has 13 residues. CDR3 in amino acids: CASSRLPGIEQYF. In DNA form, the CDR3 reads TGTGCCAGCAGCCGGTTGCCAGGGATCGAGCAGTACTTC.

The chain recombines TRBV18 with TRBJ1-1; 7 bases map to TRBD1. Germline-derived CDR1 and CDR2 are KGHSH and LQKENI. The ends lost 4 bases at V and 0 bases at J; junction bases unmatched: 8. This CDR3 has 16 residues. The CDR3, as DNA: TGTGCCAGCTCACTCCGGGACAGTGGAATGAACACTGAAGCTTTCTTT. This gives the protein CASSLRDSGMNTEAFF.

This clone has a single count. J is TRBJ1-2 and V is TRBV4-1; 7 bases map to TRBD1. Trimming removed 2 bases from V and 2 bases from J; junction bases left unmatched: 8. The CDR3 loop spans 16 amino acids. Germline V gene data show CDR1 as MGHRA and CDR2 as YSYEKL. This CDR3 is CASSQPSGQANYGYTF. DNA of the CDR3: TGCGCCAGCAGCCAACCCAGCGGACAGGCCAACTATGGCTACACCTTC.